Given below is one TCR beta chain in context. With V trimmed by 10 bases and J by 1 base, 9 bases remained unmatched. This CDR3 is 15 amino acids long. This specimen belongs to a study of CD8 T cells in Susac syndrome. Sequencing of TCR beta drew on CD8+ and CD4+ T cells from blood. Reverse transcription of about 0.45 to 1 ug RNA used random hexamers. Across 54 Vbeta and 13 Jbeta, immunoSEQ multiplex PCR amplified TCR beta CDR3. In TCRdb, the immunoSEQ multiplex PCR reads were re-called with MiXCR into one record per CDR3 protein. The sample shows about 120,000 distinct CDR3 sequences, around 90% of them seen only once.

V usage is TRBV23-1 and J usage is TRBJ2-3, with 9 bases lining up with TRBD1. TRBV23-1 is flagged as an ORF with uncertain function. The sequence came from a human donor in good health. Sequencing was performed on CD4+ T cells from PBMCs. DNA for the CDR3: TGCGCCACCATGTGTAGGACAGGGGGCACAGATACGCAGTATTTT. Translating it yields CATMCRTGGTDTQYF.